This T cell receptor (beta chain) was retrieved from a study of blood T cells in healthy people across ages. Notes on this clonotype: A single base separates this from a much larger clone, so it may be a read error.

V was pared by 5 bases and J by 2 bases, with 11 bases between. CDR1 SGHRS and CDR2 YFSETQ come from the germline V gene. CDR3 length: 13 residues. A sample-barcoded 5' primer and a J-beta primer mix were used in a second PCR of about 7 to 11 cycles. TCRdb redid the calling of the 5' RACE reads with MiXCR, one entry per CDR3 protein. Among fewer than 950,000 distinct CDR3 sequences listed, under 40% were seen once. Sample: blood. This receptor was taken from a man between 18 and 29 years old in good health. The gene calls are TRBV5-1 and TRBJ2-7; a weak D match, TRBD2 (5 bases). CDR3 protein: CASSLVSAYEQYF. CDR3 DNA sequence: TGCGCCAGCAGTCTCGTTAGCGCCTACGAGCAGTACTTC.